Shown below are 17 T cell receptor beta chains from a single sample sequenced in a study of blood T cell repertoires in COVID-19. Profiling relied on immunoSEQ multiplex PCR, and the TCRdb table lists in-frame clones only, not all of them. The sample carries a few hundred thousand clones, roughly 90% recorded once. The material sequenced was peripheral blood. Receptors originate from a woman aged 25 to 39 with COVID-19, enrolled during active disease.

J is TRBJ1-1 and V is TRBV5-1; D possibly corresponds to TRBD1 (6 bases). This CDR3 has 15 amino acids. V lost 3 bases and J lost 1, with 13 bases in between. Germline V gene sequence: CDR1 SGHRS, CDR2 YFSETQ. The CDR3 spells CASSYEGGGNTEAFF. The CDR3 region has the DNA TGCGCCAGCAGCTATGAGGGAGGGGGGAACACTGAAGCTTTCTTT.

The chain links TRBV13 to TRBJ2-7; D is undetermined. Trimming shortened V by 5 bases and J by 0 bases, and 11 bases separated the two germline ends. CDR3 length: 14 amino acids. Germline loops: CDR1 PRHDT, CDR2 FYEKMQ (reference sequence). The CDR3 bases are TGTGCCAGCAGCGCTCAACAGAACTCCTACGAGCAGTACTTC. This sequence encodes CASSAQQNSYEQYF.

This chain connects TRBV25-1 to TRBJ1-5; D is uncertain. The CDR3 extends over 14 amino acids. Germline V lookup: CDR1 MGHDK, CDR2 SYGVNS. Trimming stripped 2 bases from V and 4 bases from J, with 9 bases between. The CDR3 sequence is CASSEGAGNQPQHF. CDR3 DNA: TGTGCCAGCAGTGAAGGAGCTGGGAATCAGCCCCAGCATTTT.

J is TRBJ1-2 and V is TRBV27, with TRBD1 identical over 9 bases. The germline V gene has CDR1 MNHEY and CDR2 SMNVEV (reference sequence). The J segment lost 2 bases and the V segment lost 3 bases, leaving 7 bases of the junction unmatched. This CDR3 spans 16 amino acids. The CDR3 DNA follows: TGTGCCAGCAGTTTCCTAACAGGGGGCGCGAACTATGGCTACACCTTC. This sequence encodes CASSFLTGGANYGYTF.

V usage is TRBV5-1 and J usage is TRBJ1-4; the D gene is possibly TRBD1 (5 bases). Germline lookup yields CDR1 SGHRS and CDR2 YFSETQ. The CDR3 length is 14 residues. V was cut by 4 bases and J by 3 bases, with 10 bases left in between. CDR3 in amino acids: CASSTDTSNEKLFF. Here the CDR3 DNA reads TGCGCCAGCAGCACGGACACATCTAATGAAAAACTGTTTTTT.

In nucleotides, the CDR3 is TGTGCCAGCAGTGAAGATACGGGTAACACTGAAGCTTTCTTT. Translation: CASSEDTGNTEAFF. J is TRBJ1-1 and V is TRBV2, with D unclear. Trimming took 1 base from V and 2 from J, leaving 8 bases between them. The CDR3 has 14 residues. Looked up from germline, CDR1 is SNHLY and CDR2 is FYNNEI.

The V gene is TRBV11-2, the J gene TRBJ1-3; D gene unclear. The CDR3 covers 15 residues. V gave up 5 bases and J gave up 3 bases, with 14 bases separating them. Germline V CDR1 and CDR2: SGHAT, FQNNGV. CDR3 DNA sequence: TGTGCCAGCAGCCCGCAACCGGGATTTGGAAACACCATATATTTT. It translates to CASSPQPGFGNTIYF. Combining the CDR3 with reference TRBV11-2 and TRBJ1-3 gives the whole variable domain EAGVAQSPRYKIIEKRQSVAFWCNPISGHATLYWYQQILGQGPKLLIQFQNNGVVDDSQLPKDRFSAERLKGVDSTLKIQPAKLEDSAVYLCASSPQPGFGNTIYFGEGSWLTVV.

This rearrangement joins TRBV7-8 to TRBJ1-2, with a tentative D call TRBD1 (5 bases). The ends were cut back, 1 base at V and 2 bases at J, with 14 bases in the middle. This CDR3 is 16 amino acids long. CDR1 is SGHVS, CDR2 FQNEAQ, per germline. CDR3 coding DNA: TGTGCCAGCAGCTTAGAGGGGAAGCCTTTAAACTATGGCTACACCTTC. It yields the protein CASSLEGKPLNYGYTF. The full variable domain, rest sourced from reference TRBV7-8 and TRBJ1-2, is GAGVSQSPRYKVAKRGQDVALRCDPISGHVSLFWYQQALGQGPEFLTYFQNEAQLDKSGLPSDRFFAERPEGSVSTLKIQRTQQEDSAVYLCASSLEGKPLNYGYTFGSGTRLTVV.

V is TRBV7-8 and J is TRBJ1-1; D is undetermined. The germline gives CDR1 SGHVS, CDR2 FQNEAQ. The CDR3 has 14 residues. V dropped 7 bases and J dropped 1 base, with 13 bases sitting between them. CDR3 in DNA: TGTGCCAGCATCCCGTCCCACGGGAACACTGAAGCTTTCTTT. Translated: CASIPSHGNTEAFF.

This rearrangement joins TRBV5-1 to TRBJ2-1, with 12 bases fitting TRBD2. This CDR3 spans 13 amino acids. Germline V gene lookup returns CDR1 SGHRS and CDR2 YFSETQ. V trimming: 3 bases; J trimming: 10 bases; junction bases outside the gene matches: 2. The CDR3 spells CASSSSGGAEQFF. DNA for the CDR3: TGCGCCAGCAGCTCTAGCGGGGGGGCCGAGCAGTTCTTC.

V usage is TRBV10-3 and J usage is TRBJ1-1; 9 bases match TRBD1. V lost 10 bases and J lost 6; bases outside the gene matches: 12. Germline CDR1 and CDR2: ENHRY and SYGVKD. This CDR3 has 14 amino acids. The DNA for the CDR3 is TGTGCCACCCAACCGGGACAGGGCGTCCCTGAAGCTTTCTTT. Protein: CATQPGQGVPEAFF.

This rearrangement joins TRBV12-3 or TRBV12-4 to TRBJ2-7; D unresolved. V lost 5 bases and J lost 6, with 14 bases in between. The CDR3 spans 13 residues. The chain's CDR3 is CASSIDTFIEQYF. Written as DNA, the CDR3 is TGTGCCAGCAGTATCGACACCTTTATCGAGCAGTACTTC.

The chain links TRBV25-1 to TRBJ2-4; D is perhaps TRBD2 (6 bases). The CDR3 length is 13 residues. CDR1 MGHDK and CDR2 SYGVNS come from the germline V gene. The V end lost 4 bases, the J end lost 7 bases, and 11 bases lay between the germline ends. Here the CDR3 reads CASSGDLRNIQYF. CDR3 sequence (DNA): TGTGCCAGCAGTGGGGACTTGAGGAACATTCAGTACTTC. Variable domain in full (rest from reference TRBV25-1 and TRBJ2-4): EADIYQTPRYLVIGTGKKITLECSQTMGHDKMYWYQQDPGMELHLIHYSYGVNSTEKGDLSSESTVSRIRTEHFPLTLESARPSHTSQYLCASSGDLRNIQYFGAGTRLSVL.

The chain employs TRBV27 and TRBJ2-1, with 9 bases lining up with TRBD2. V lost 5 bases to trimming and J lost 1 base; unmatched junction nucleotides: 6. The CDR3 has 16 residues. Germline V CDR1 and CDR2: MNHEY, SMNVEV (reference sequence). CDR3: CASSPLAGLSYNEQFF. CDR3 coding DNA: TGTGCCAGCAGTCCCCTAGCGGGGCTTTCCTACAATGAGCAGTTCTTC.

The chain uses TRBV19 and TRBJ2-7; D may be TRBD2 (6 bases). This CDR3 comprises 16 residues. CDR1 is LNHDA, CDR2 SQIVND, per germline (reference sequence). Trimming took 0 bases from V and 0 from J, leaving 12 bases between them. The CDR3 DNA sequence: TGTGCCAGTAGTATAGAGGGACGGGGGAGCTCCTACGAGCAGTACTTC. It translates to CASSIEGRGSSYEQYF.

V and J are TRBV28 and TRBJ1-4, with D maybe TRBD1 (5 bases). The germline V gene encodes CDR1 MDHEN and CDR2 SYDVKM. CDR3 length: 14 amino acids. V was clipped by 6 bases and J by 4 bases, with 12 bases between them. The CDR3 loop reads CASSGGVVNEKLFF. The CDR3 DNA is TGTGCCAGCAGCGGGGGGGTGGTTAATGAAAAACTGTTTTTT.

This chain links TRBV5-1 with TRBJ1-1, with a possible D match to TRBD1 (6 bases). CDR1 is SGHRS and CDR2 is YFSETQ in the germline V gene. The CDR3 runs 14 residues. Trimming cost V 2 bases and J 1 base, with 9 bases left between them. The CDR3 DNA follows: TGCGCCAGCAGCTTCGCCAGGGGGAACACTGAAGCTTTCTTT. Protein: CASSFARGNTEAFF.